The 18 T cell receptor beta chains below come from one sample, sequenced in a study of memory CD4+ T cells and cytomegalovirus serostatus. Single viable CD3+CD4+CD8-CD45RO+ cells were sorted as the memory CD4+ T cells. Assay used: immunoSEQ multiplex PCR; TCRdb lists only in-frame clones, some missing. This table holds about 50,000 clones, 82% found once. Sample: memory CD4+ T cells from blood. The receptors stem from an adult in good health and CMV-seronegative.

The chain couples TRBV29-1 to TRBJ2-7, with 9 bases fitting TRBD1. CDR3 length: 13 residues. Germline V gene sequence: CDR1 SQVTM, CDR2 ANQGSEA. V shed 5 bases, J shed 4 bases, and the junction held 6 bases outside the gene matches. The CDR3 sequence is CSVLGQGGYEQYF. CDR3 DNA: TGCAGCGTTCTGGGACAGGGTGGGTACGAGCAGTACTTC.

This clone has only one observation. The chain links TRBV28 to TRBJ2-4, with D perhaps matching TRBD1 or TRBD2 (6 bases each). This CDR3 contains 14 residues. V was pared by 2 bases and J by 5 bases, with 10 bases between. CDR1 is MDHEN, CDR2 SYDVKM, per germline. The CDR3 coding sequence is TGTGCCAGCAGTTTAAGGGGGGCACAAAACATTCAGTACTTC. Residues: CASSLRGAQNIQYF.

The chain joins TRBV2 to TRBJ2-7; TRBD1 agrees at 10 bases. The germline V gene has CDR1 SNHLY and CDR2 FYNNEI. This CDR3 spans 17 amino acids. Trimming at V came to 1 base and at J to 3 bases, leaving 9 bases not matched to a gene. The CDR3 DNA reads as TGTGCCAGCAGTGAAGATCCGGGACAGGGGTTTTTCTACGAGCAGTACTTC. It specifies CASSEDPGQGFFYEQYF.

The chain uses TRBV7-2 and TRBJ1-5, with D uncertain. Germline CDR1 reads SGHTA; CDR2 reads FQGNSA. The CDR3 spans 12 residues. V lost 1 base, J lost 8 bases, and 6 bases lay in between. For the CDR3, the DNA is TGTGCCAGCAGCTTAGAGTTTGAGCCCCAGCATTTT. This translates into CASSLEFEPQHF.

The rearrangement uses TRBV12-5 and TRBJ2-7, with 9 bases lining up with TRBD2. Germline CDR1 and CDR2: LGHNT and FRNRAP. The CDR3 is made up of 15 amino acids. Losses at the gene ends were 4 bases for V and 5 bases for J; bases not matched to a gene: 9. The CDR3: CASGSPWASGDEQYF. The CDR3 nucleotides are TGTGCTAGTGGTTCCCCCTGGGCTAGCGGGGACGAGCAGTACTTC.

In regard to this clone: Other DNA sequences within the sample encode an identical CDR3. CDR3 coding DNA: TGTGCCAGCAGCCCACGGACAGGGGGGACCGGGGAGCTGTTTTTT. As protein: CASSPRTGGTGELFF. The chain uses TRBV2 and TRBJ2-2; TRBD1 matches at 10 bases. This CDR3 spans 15 amino acids. Germline V gene lookup returns CDR1 SNHLY and CDR2 FYNNEI. Unmatched junction bases numbered 6, after V lost 6 bases and J lost 5 bases.

The chain links TRBV5-6 to TRBJ1-1, with 9 bases aligning to TRBD1. CDR1 and CDR2 from the germline V gene are SGHDT and YYEEEE. The CDR3 has 16 residues. The junction had 7 bases not matched to a gene; V was cut back by 4 bases and J by 0 bases. The CDR3 region has the DNA TGTGCCAGCAGCCCGGGGACAGGGTTTATGAACACTGAAGCTTTCTTT. It specifies CASSPGTGFMNTEAFF.

The V and J genes are TRBV11-2 and TRBJ2-5; tentatively, D is TRBD2 (6 bases). This CDR3 has 16 residues. The V gene lost 4 bases and the J gene lost 1 base, with 16 bases spanning the gap. CDR1 and CDR2 from the germline V gene are SGHAT and FQNNGV. The CDR3 loop reads CASSSLRRRGQETQYF. CDR3 bases: TGTGCCAGCAGCTCCCTCCGCAGGAGGGGCCAAGAGACCCAGTACTTC.

This rearrangement joins TRBV27 to TRBJ2-1; D possibly corresponds to TRBD2 (7 bases). The CDR3 length is 14 residues. Trimming took off 6 bases at V and 7 bases at J, with 16 bases between the two ends. Germline V gene sequence: CDR1 MNHEY, CDR2 SMNVEV (reference sequence). In DNA form, the CDR3 reads TGTGCCAGCAGAGAGGGGGGGGGCCGGAATGAGCAGTTCTTC. Translation gives CASREGGGRNEQFF.

This clone was seen a single time. The genes are TRBV2 and TRBJ2-7; 8 bases align to TRBD2. The CDR3 is 14 residues long. The germline gives CDR1 SNHLY, CDR2 FYNNEI. The V and J ends lost 6 bases and 4 bases, in that order; junction bases with no gene match: 8. The CDR3 DNA reads TGTGCCAGCAGCATCACTAGCGGCGGTTACGAGCAGTACTTC. Its protein product is CASSITSGGYEQYF.

V gene TRBV10-3 combines with J gene TRBJ1-1; 8 bases match TRBD1. Germline V CDR1 and CDR2: ENHRY, SYGVKD. Unmatched junction bases numbered 4, after V lost 4 bases and J lost 0 bases. The CDR3 is made up of 15 amino acids. DNA of the CDR3: TGTGCCATCAGTGTTGACAGGGGACTGAACACTGAAGCTTTCTTT. Protein: CAISVDRGLNTEAFF.

The V and J genes are TRBV5-6 and TRBJ2-7; 7 nucleotides align to TRBD2. Trimming removed 7 bases from V and 7 bases from J; junction bases left unmatched: 17. The CDR3 has 15 amino acids. CDR1 SGHDT and CDR2 YYEEEE come from the germline V gene. The CDR3 spells CASSLGILALSEQYF. CDR3 in DNA: TGTGCCAGCTCCCTTGGAATACTAGCGTTATCAGAGCAGTACTTC.

The V gene is TRBV28, the J gene TRBJ1-2, with a possible D match to TRBD1 (6 bases). The CDR3 contains 12 residues. V was cut by 5 bases and J by 8 bases, with 12 bases left in between. Germline lookup yields CDR1 MDHEN and CDR2 SYDVKM. CDR3 sequence (DNA): TGTGCCAGCAGTAGGGGGGCGGGCGGCTACACCTTC. Translating it yields CASSRGAGGYTF.

This rearrangement joins TRBV2 to TRBJ2-7, with D possibly being TRBD1 (6 bases). Per germline, CDR1 SNHLY and CDR2 FYNNEI. The V end lost 3 bases, the J end lost 1 base, and 13 bases lay between the germline ends. The CDR3 covers 15 residues. CDR3 coding DNA: TGTGCCAGCAGTGATAGCGACAGGATATCCTACGAGCAGTACTTC. As protein: CASSDSDRISYEQYF. The variable domain in full, with the rest retrieved from reference TRBV2 and TRBJ2-7, is EPEVTQTPSHQVTQMGQEVILRCVPISNHLYFYWYRQILGQKVEFLVSFYNNEISEKSEIFDDQFSVERPDGSNFTLKIRSTKLEDSAMYFCASSDSDRISYEQYFGPGTRLTVT.

The chain employs TRBV5-1 and TRBJ1-1, with D maybe TRBD1 (5 bases). The CDR3 extends over 14 amino acids. Per germline, CDR1 SGHRS and CDR2 YFSETQ. Trimming removed 0 bases from V and 4 bases from J, with 10 bases in between. The CDR3 is CASSLDWGGTEAFF. CDR3 nucleotide sequence: TGCGCCAGCAGCTTGGATTGGGGGGGCACTGAAGCTTTCTTT.

Only a few counts were recorded for this clone. The rearrangement uses TRBV10-3 and TRBJ1-2, with a weak D call TRBD1 (5 bases). CDR3 size: 12 residues. Germline lookup yields CDR1 ENHRY and CDR2 SYGVKD. Trimming removed 6 bases at V and 7 bases at J, with 12 bases between. CDR3 in DNA: TGTGCCATCAGCCCGACAGTGGGTGGCTACACCTTC. As protein: CAISPTVGGYTF.

The rearrangement uses TRBV18 and TRBJ1-2; no reliable D call. V was cut by 4 bases and J by 4 bases, with 10 bases left in between. Germline V gene lookup returns CDR1 KGHSH and CDR2 LQKENI. CDR3 length: 13 residues. In DNA form, the CDR3 reads TGTGCCAGCTCACAGGGAATTCTCTATGGCTACACCTTC. Amino acids: CASSQGILYGYTF.

This clone occurred once. This chain joins TRBV28 and TRBJ2-7, with a weak D call TRBD1 (5 bases). V was trimmed by 10 bases and J by 2 bases, leaving 21 bases between them. Germline CDR1 and CDR2: MDHEN and SYDVKM. The CDR3 totals 15 residues. The CDR3 coding sequence is TGTGCCAACAGGAGAAAAAACGAGGTAGCCTACGAGCAGTACTTC. It encodes CANRRKNEVAYEQYF.